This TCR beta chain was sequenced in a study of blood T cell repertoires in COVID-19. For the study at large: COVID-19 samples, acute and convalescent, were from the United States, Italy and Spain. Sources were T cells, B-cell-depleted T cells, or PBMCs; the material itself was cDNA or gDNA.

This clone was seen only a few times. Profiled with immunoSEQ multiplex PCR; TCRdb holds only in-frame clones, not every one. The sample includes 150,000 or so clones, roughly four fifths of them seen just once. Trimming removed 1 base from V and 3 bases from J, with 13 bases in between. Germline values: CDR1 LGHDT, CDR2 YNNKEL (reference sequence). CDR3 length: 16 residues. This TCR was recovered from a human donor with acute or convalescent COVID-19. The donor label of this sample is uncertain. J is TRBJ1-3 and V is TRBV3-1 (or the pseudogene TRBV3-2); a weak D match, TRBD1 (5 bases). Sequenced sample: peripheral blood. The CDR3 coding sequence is TGTGCCAGCAGCCAAGTAAGCAGGGTTGATGGAAACACCATATATTTT. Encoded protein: CASSQVSRVDGNTIYF.